The entry that follows covers one T cell receptor beta chain sequence. Assay used: immunoSEQ multiplex PCR; TCRdb lists only in-frame clones, some missing. Here the sample spans about 340,000 clones, around 80% being singletons. This CDR3 contains 13 residues. V lost 4 bases and J lost 5, with 9 bases in between. Germline assignment: CDR1 MRHNA and CDR2 SNTAGT. The sample originates from a study of blood T cell repertoires in COVID-19. The chain recombines TRBV6-4 with TRBJ2-1; D may be TRBD2 (5 bases). The TCR comes from a man between 25 and 39 years old with active or convalescent COVID-19. Sequencing used peripheral blood. The CDR3 bases are TGTGCCAGCAGTGGTAGCGACAACAATGAGCAGTTCTTC. Amino acids: CASSGSDNNEQFF.